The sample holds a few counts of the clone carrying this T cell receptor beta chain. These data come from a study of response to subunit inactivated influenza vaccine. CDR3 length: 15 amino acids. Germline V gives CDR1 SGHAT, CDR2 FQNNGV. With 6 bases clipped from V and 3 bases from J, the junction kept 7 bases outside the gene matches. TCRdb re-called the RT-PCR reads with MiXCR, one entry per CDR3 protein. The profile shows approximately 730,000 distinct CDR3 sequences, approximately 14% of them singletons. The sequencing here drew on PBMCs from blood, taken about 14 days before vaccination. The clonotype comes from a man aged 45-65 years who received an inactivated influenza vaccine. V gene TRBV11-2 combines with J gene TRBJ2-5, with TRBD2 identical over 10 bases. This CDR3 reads CASRIPGLAKETQYF. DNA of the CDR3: TGTGCCAGCAGGATCCCGGGACTAGCGAAAGAGACCCAGTACTTC.